There are many counts of the clone carrying this TCR beta chain. Germline CDR1 SSHAT, CDR2 FNYEAQ (reference sequence). The CDR3 contains 13 residues. V lost 5 bases to trimming and J lost 3 bases, with 11 bases between them. A single record per CDR3 protein comes from TCRdb applying MiXCR to the PCR reads. The table records 88,000 or so distinct CDR3 sequences, 21% of them present only once. This sample stems from a study of molecular identifiers for immune sequencing clone quantification. Material: naive CD8+ T cells from blood, with Jurkat cell RNA spiked in. Specified subset: FACS-sorted CD8+CD4-CCR7+CD45RA+ naive T cells. V gene TRBV7-7 combines with J gene TRBJ2-7; D remains ambiguous. This receptor was taken from a human donor in good health. Some libraries in this study had Jurkat cell RNA spiked in. CDR3 protein: CASSAAKGYEQYF. CDR3 nucleotide sequence: TGTGCCAGCAGCGCGGCCAAAGGCTACGAGCAGTACTTC.